What follows are 5 T cell receptor beta chains derived from one specimen sequenced in a study of response to subunit inactivated influenza vaccine. TCRdb ran MiXCR on the RT-PCR reads and lists one entry per CDR3 protein. There are around 250,000 distinct CDR3 sequences in the sample; about 12% occur only once, and about 7.8% lies in the top ten. The starting material was non-naive T cells sorted from PBMCs, obtained 14 to 15 days before vaccination. These receptors all come from a man aged 45 to 65 who received an inactivated influenza vaccine.

V gene TRBV5-1 combines with J gene TRBJ2-5, with D perhaps matching TRBD1 (6 bases). V dropped 3 bases and J dropped 4 bases, with 10 bases sitting between them. The germline CDR1 and CDR2 sequences are SGHRS and YFSETQ. The CDR3 loop spans 13 amino acids. In DNA, the CDR3 is TGCGCCAGCAGCTCACAGGGTACAGAGACCCAGTACTTC. Translating gives CASSSQGTETQYF. The entire variable domain, with the rest obtained from reference TRBV5-1 and TRBJ2-5, is as follows: KAGVTQTPRYLIKTRGQQVTLSCSPISGHRSVSWYQQTPGQGLQFLFEYFSETQRNKGNFPGRFSGRQFSNSRSEMNVSTLELGDSALYLCASSSQGTETQYFGPGTRLLVL.

The rearrangement links TRBV6-1 to TRBJ2-7, with unresolved D. Looked up from germline, CDR1 is MNHNS and CDR2 is SASEGT. V lost 8 bases to trimming and J lost 3 bases, with 8 bases between them. CDR3 length: 11 amino acids. DNA of the CDR3: TGTGCCAGCGGGATAAACTACGAGCAGTACTTC. Amino acid sequence: CASGINYEQYF.

V is TRBV24-1 and J is TRBJ2-1; D not resolved. Germline V CDR1 and CDR2: KGHDR, SFDVKD. Trimming stripped 4 bases from V and 9 bases from J, with 12 bases between. This CDR3 contains 13 residues. The CDR3 protein is CATSEIARAEQFF. The CDR3 DNA reads TGTGCCACCAGTGAGATAGCTCGGGCTGAGCAGTTCTTC.

V gene TRBV6-2 or TRBV6-3 combines with J gene TRBJ1-5; 10 nucleotides line up with TRBD1. The CDR3 contains 14 residues. Germline V gene sequence: CDR1 MNHEY, CDR2 SVGEGT. V shed 4 bases, J shed 13 bases, and the junction held 10 bases outside the gene matches. CDR3 DNA sequence: TGTGCCAGCAGTTCAGCGACAGGGGGCCGTGTTCAGCATTTT. Residues: CASSSATGGRVQHF.

This clonotype has more than one count but fewer than ten. V gene TRBV2 combines with J gene TRBJ1-5; 11 positions match TRBD1. Trimming cost V 6 bases and J 6 bases; bases outside gene matches: 7. This CDR3 has 15 residues. Germline CDR1 is SNHLY and CDR2 is FYNNEI. The CDR3 protein is CASRPGTGGSQPQHF. For the CDR3, the DNA is TGTGCCAGCAGACCCGGGACAGGGGGAAGTCAGCCCCAGCATTTT.